What follows are 31 T cell receptor beta chains derived from one specimen sequenced in a study of cytomegalovirus exposure and HLA in healthy donors. PCR used 60 Vbeta primers and 13 Jbeta primers. Produced via immunoSEQ multiplex PCR; TCRdb's table is partial and in-frame only. The repertoire includes about 160,000 clones, roughly three quarters of them detected once, and 9.7% sits in the top ten. Specimen: PBMCs. All receptors come from a man between 18 and 35 years old in good health and CMV-seropositive.

This clone was recorded a few times. This chain connects TRBV6-6 to TRBJ2-3; a weak D match, TRBD1 (5 bases). Germline loops: CDR1 MNHNY, CDR2 SVGAGI (reference sequence). The CDR3 runs 14 residues. Trimming shortened V by 4 bases and J by 3 bases, and 11 bases separated the two germline ends. DNA of the CDR3: TGTGCCAGCAGTTCCCGACAGAATACAGATACGCAGTATTTT. Protein product: CASSSRQNTDTQYF.

V is TRBV4-2 and J is TRBJ2-2; 7 bases line up with TRBD2. Germline V lookup: CDR1 LGHNA, CDR2 YNFKEQ. V lost 1 base, J lost 3 bases, and 8 bases stayed unmatched. CDR3 length: 17 amino acids. The CDR3 DNA sequence: TGTGCCAGCAGCCAAGTCTGGGGGGGAGGGGACACCGGGGAGCTGTTTTTT. The encoded protein is CASSQVWGGGDTGELFF.

V usage is TRBV19 and J usage is TRBJ2-7; TRBD2 might be the D (6 bases). V lost 3 bases to trimming and J lost 2 bases, with 11 bases between them. The CDR3 length is 14 residues. Germline-derived CDR1 and CDR2 are LNHDA and SQIVND (reference sequence). The CDR3 DNA follows: TGTGCCAGTAGTATTCGTGGAGGGACCTACGAGCAGTACTTC. Translating it yields CASSIRGGTYEQYF.

This clone has just one count. The chain carries TRBV7-8 and TRBJ2-7, with TRBD1 as a possible D gene (6 bases). The CDR3 consists of 14 residues. The V end was cut by 1 base, the J end by 2 bases, with 9 bases between. The V gene's germline CDR1 is SGHVS and CDR2 FQNEAQ. CDR3: CASSLVGAAYEQYF. DNA for the CDR3: TGTGCCAGCAGCTTAGTGGGGGCCGCCTACGAGCAGTACTTC.

V is TRBV19 and J is TRBJ1-2; D gene unclear. The CDR3 is 15 amino acids. In germline, CDR1 is LNHDA, CDR2 SQIVND (reference sequence). Trimming left V 9 bases short and J 3 bases short, with 20 bases between. As DNA, the CDR3 is TGTGCCAGCGAACTACTAGGAGGTCCTGACTATGGCTACACCTTC. As protein: CASELLGGPDYGYTF.

The chain links TRBV30 to TRBJ2-5; a weak D match, TRBD1 (5 bases). V shed 1 base and J shed 4 bases, with 16 bases lying between them. CDR1 is GTSNPN and CDR2 is SVGIG in the germline V gene (reference sequence). There are 15 residues in the CDR3. The CDR3 coding sequence is TGTGCCTGGAGTGCAGACAGAGCAGGTGGAGAGACCCAGTACTTC. This codes for CAWSADRAGGETQYF.

This rearrangement joins TRBV13 to TRBJ1-5; the D is unclear. Trimming removed 0 bases at V and 6 bases at J, with 9 bases between. Per the germline V gene, CDR1 is PRHDT and CDR2 is FYEKMQ (reference sequence). The CDR3 length is 14 residues. The CDR3: CASSLGQVGQPQHF. In DNA, the CDR3 is TGTGCCAGCAGCTTAGGGCAGGTGGGTCAGCCCCAGCATTTT.

The CDR3 spells CASREGGSNEQFF. Here the CDR3 DNA reads TGTGCCAGCAGGGAGGGAGGATCAAATGAGCAGTTCTTC. The chain carries TRBV6-4 and TRBJ2-1; TRBD2 is a possible D gene (6 bases). The CDR3 has 13 amino acids. Germline loops: CDR1 MRHNA, CDR2 SNTAGT. V lost 6 bases and J lost 7, with 13 bases in between.

V gene TRBV11-2 combines with J gene TRBJ2-2; the D gene is possibly TRBD2 (6 bases). Trimming removed 5 bases at V and 4 bases at J, with 23 bases between. Germline CDR1 is SGHAT and CDR2 is FQNNGV. The CDR3 has 18 residues. The CDR3: CASSQGWASALSTGELFF. The CDR3 DNA sequence: TGTGCCAGCAGCCAGGGCTGGGCTAGCGCCCTAAGCACCGGGGAGCTGTTTTTT.

This chain uses TRBV2 with TRBJ1-6, with D hard to call. This CDR3 contains 15 residues. V shed 3 bases and J shed 9 bases, with 15 bases lying between them. CDR1 is SNHLY, CDR2 FYNNEI, per germline. CDR3 sequence: CASSDPGSSGSPLHF. In DNA form, the CDR3 reads TGTGCCAGCAGTGACCCGGGATCGTCTGGTTCACCCCTCCACTTT.

The rearrangement joins TRBV5-5 to TRBJ2-5, with D possibly matching TRBD1 (5 bases). Germline V lookup: CDR1 SGHKS, CDR2 YYEKEE (reference sequence). The CDR3 loop spans 14 amino acids. With 0 bases removed from V and 2 bases from J, the gap between germline ends came to 8 bases. The DNA of the CDR3 is TGTGCCAGCAGCTTGGGACAGAATCAAGAGACCCAGTACTTC. It codes for CASSLGQNQETQYF.

This clone showed up just a few times. The chain uses TRBV5-6 and TRBJ1-3; 8 positions agree with TRBD1. The CDR3 consists of 14 residues. Germline V gene sequence: CDR1 SGHDT, CDR2 YYEEEE. The ends lost 9 bases at V and 0 bases at J; junction bases unmatched: 5. CDR3 residues: CATGTGLSGNTIYF. The DNA of the CDR3 is TGTGCCACCGGGACAGGCCTCTCTGGAAACACCATATATTTT.

The chain employs TRBV6-4 and TRBJ2-1; the match to TRBD1 covers 10 bases. The CDR3 runs to 13 residues. The V gene end was trimmed by 5 bases and the J gene end by 7 bases; junction bases not matched to a gene: 2. The V gene's germline CDR1 is MRHNA and CDR2 SNTAGT. The CDR3 loop reads CASSKGQGNEQFF. Written as DNA, the CDR3 is TGTGCCAGCAGTAAGGGACAGGGGAATGAGCAGTTCTTC.

The CDR3 DNA follows: TGTGCCAGTAGTGTCCGGGACAGGGGCGATTCACCCCTCCACTTT. This gives the protein CASSVRDRGDSPLHF. The chain couples TRBV19 to TRBJ1-6, with 10 bases matching TRBD1. V shed 5 bases and J 8 bases; nucleotides not matched to a gene: 6. The germline gives CDR1 LNHDA, CDR2 SQIVND (reference sequence). The CDR3 spans 15 residues.

The chain links TRBV4-1 to TRBJ2-1, with 10 bases fitting TRBD2. This CDR3 is 18 amino acids long. The germline V gene has CDR1 MGHRA and CDR2 YSYEKL. Trimming at V came to 4 bases and at J to 0 bases, leaving 9 bases not matched to a gene. Written as DNA, the CDR3 is TGCGCCAGCAGCCCAGAATTGGGACTAGCGAGCTCCTACAATGAGCAGTTCTTC. It translates to CASSPELGLASSYNEQFF.

This chain connects TRBV27 to TRBJ2-4; TRBD1 aligns across 11 bases. The germline V gene has CDR1 MNHEY and CDR2 SMNVEV (reference sequence). Trimming cost V 2 bases and J 6 bases; bases outside gene matches: 3. The CDR3 contains 15 residues. CDR3 region: CASSLRTGGLNIQYF. CDR3 DNA: TGTGCCAGCAGTTTACGGACAGGGGGCCTAAACATTCAGTACTTC.

The gene calls are TRBV4-3 and TRBJ1-3; TRBD1 is a possible D gene (6 bases). The CDR3 is 18 residues long. Germline V CDR1 and CDR2: LGHNA, YSLEER. The V end was cut by 2 bases, the J end by 2 bases, with 19 bases between. The CDR3 region has the DNA TGCGCCAGCAGCCAAAGATACGGGACATCTTGGGCTGGAAACACCATATATTTT. Its translation: CASSQRYGTSWAGNTIYF.

The chain links TRBV21-1 to TRBJ1-1; TRBD1 was called by the table and not checked on the DNA. TRBV21-1 is a pseudogene. The CDR3 totals 19 residues. DNA of the CDR3: TGTGCCAGCAGCAAAGGGAGGAAACAGGGGGCCAGATTCGTGGATGAAGCTTTCTTT. Translating it yields CASSKGRKQGARFVDEAFF.

The chain recombines TRBV29-1 with TRBJ2-3, with a tentative D call TRBD2 (5 bases). V lost 3 bases and J 6 bases, leaving 19 bases between the germline ends. The CDR3 is 15 residues long. CDR1 SQVTM and CDR2 ANQGSEA come from the germline V gene. The DNA for the CDR3 is TGCAGCGTTGAGATCTCGATAGCGTTCAGGGATACGCAGTATTTT. This sequence encodes CSVEISIAFRDTQYF.

The J gene is TRBJ2-7, the V gene TRBV6-1, with TRBD1 identical over 9 bases. The junction had 8 bases not matched to a gene; V was cut back by 3 bases and J by 2 bases. Germline V CDR1 and CDR2: MNHNS, SASEGT. The CDR3 has 16 amino acids. CDR3 in amino acids: CASSDKGQGIPYEQYF. Here the CDR3 DNA reads TGTGCCAGCAGTGATAAGGGACAGGGAATTCCCTACGAGCAGTACTTC.

This sequence joins TRBV18 and TRBJ2-2; 7 bases align to TRBD2. Trimming took 1 base from V and 1 from J; bases not matched to a gene: 0. Germline CDR1 and CDR2: KGHSH and LQKENI. There are 15 residues in the CDR3. CDR3 sequence reads: CASSPRGGNTGELFF. CDR3 sequence (DNA): TGTGCCAGCTCACCACGCGGGGGGAACACCGGGGAGCTGTTTTTT.

The chain uses TRBV15 and TRBJ1-5; TRBD1 might be the D (5 bases). The CDR3 consists of 13 residues. The V gene's germline CDR1 is LNHNV and CDR2 YYDKDF (reference sequence). Trimming shortened V by 3 bases and J by 7 bases, and 10 bases separated the two germline ends. The DNA for the CDR3 is TGTGCCACCAGCAGCGAACAGGCCCAGCCCCAGCATTTT. Protein product: CATSSEQAQPQHF.

The chain couples TRBV6-1 to TRBJ1-1; D is possibly TRBD1 (6 bases). Looked up from germline, CDR1 is MNHNS and CDR2 is SASEGT. CDR3 length: 13 amino acids. V lost 8 bases and J 6 bases, leaving 16 bases between the germline ends. This CDR3 reads CASLHDRRAEAFF. CDR3 DNA: TGTGCCAGCCTCCACGACAGGAGAGCTGAAGCTTTCTTT.

This rearrangement joins TRBV19 to TRBJ2-3, with 15 bases that match TRBD2. The CDR3 loop spans 16 amino acids. Per germline, CDR1 LNHDA and CDR2 SQIVND (reference sequence). Trimming cost V 4 bases and J 5 bases; bases outside gene matches: 4. The CDR3 DNA reads as TGTGCCAGTAGTAGGGGACTAGCGGGAGGTAAAGATACGCAGTATTTT. It codes for CASSRGLAGGKDTQYF.

The chain carries TRBV6-6 and TRBJ2-5; 13 nucleotides agree with TRBD2. V dropped 4 bases and J dropped 5; count of bases not matched to a gene: 4. CDR3 length: 15 amino acids. The V gene's germline CDR1 is MNHNY and CDR2 SVGAGI (reference sequence). CDR3 DNA: TGTGCCAGCAGTTCTGGGACTAGCGGGACGGAGACCCAGTACTTC. It is translated as CASSSGTSGTETQYF.

The chain joins TRBV6-5 to TRBJ2-1; D remains unclear. Looked up from germline, CDR1 is MNHEY and CDR2 is SVGAGI. V was shortened by 2 bases and J by 3 bases, with 5 bases between the two germline ends. The CDR3 has 13 residues. CDR3 sequence reads: CASSYSRYNEQFF. As DNA, the CDR3 is TGTGCCAGCAGTTACAGCCGCTACAATGAGCAGTTCTTC.

This chain links TRBV9 with TRBJ2-3, with D possibly TRBD2 on 6 matching bases. Germline loops: CDR1 SGDLS, CDR2 YYNGEE. Trimming shortened V by 1 base and J by 4 bases, and 16 bases separated the two germline ends. CDR3 length: 16 amino acids. The chain's CDR3 is CASSVRAGGGADTQYF. The CDR3 region has the DNA TGTGCCAGCAGCGTAAGAGCGGGTGGTGGGGCAGATACGCAGTATTTT.

The chain joins TRBV6-5 to TRBJ2-6; D gene ambiguous. V dropped 6 bases and J dropped 2 bases, with 11 bases sitting between them. Per germline, CDR1 MNHEY and CDR2 SVGAGI. There are 15 residues in the CDR3. Here the CDR3 reads CASSLDTTGANVLTF. The CDR3 DNA follows: TGTGCCAGCAGCCTCGACACGACTGGGGCCAACGTCCTGACTTTC.

The chain joins TRBV7-9 to TRBJ1-2, with TRBD1 identical over 7 bases. Trimming removed 10 bases from V and 3 bases from J; junction bases left unmatched: 11. CDR1 is SEHNR and CDR2 is FQNEAQ in the germline V gene (reference sequence). The CDR3 extends over 14 amino acids. CDR3: CATRQGNLDYGYTF. Written as DNA, the CDR3 is TGTGCCACCCGACAGGGCAACTTAGACTATGGCTACACCTTC.

This clone has just one count. The chain couples TRBV5-1 to TRBJ2-7; 9 nucleotides match TRBD2. Germline V gives CDR1 SGHRS, CDR2 YFSETQ. After removal of 0 bases from V and 8 bases from J, the junction contained 6 bases not matched to a gene. There are 14 residues in the CDR3. In DNA form, the CDR3 reads TGCGCCAGCAGCTTGGGTAGCGGGAGCGAGAAGCAGTACTTC. Protein sequence: CASSLGSGSEKQYF.

V is TRBV5-4 and J is TRBJ2-7; TRBD1 might be the D (6 bases). Germline V gives CDR1 SGHNT, CDR2 YYREEE (reference sequence). Trimming took off 3 bases at V and 1 base at J, with 14 bases between the two ends. CDR3 length: 15 amino acids. CDR3 DNA: TGTGCCAGCAGCTATCCAGGGGACCGGTCCTACGAGCAGTACTTC. This gives the protein CASSYPGDRSYEQYF.